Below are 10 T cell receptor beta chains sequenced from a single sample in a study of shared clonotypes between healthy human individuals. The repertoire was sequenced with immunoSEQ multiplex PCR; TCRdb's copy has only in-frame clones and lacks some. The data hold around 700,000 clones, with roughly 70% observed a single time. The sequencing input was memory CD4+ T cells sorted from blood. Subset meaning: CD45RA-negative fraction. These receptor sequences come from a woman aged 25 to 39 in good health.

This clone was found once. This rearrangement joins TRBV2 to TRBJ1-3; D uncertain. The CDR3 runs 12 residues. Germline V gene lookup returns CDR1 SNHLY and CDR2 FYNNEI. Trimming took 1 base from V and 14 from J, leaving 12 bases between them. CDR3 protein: CASSEGVPFLYF. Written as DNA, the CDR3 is TGTGCCAGCAGTGAAGGGGTTCCGTTTCTATATTTT. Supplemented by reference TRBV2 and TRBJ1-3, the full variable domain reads EPEVTQTPSHQVTQMGQEVILRCVPISNHLYFYWYRQILGQKVEFLVSFYNNEISEKSEIFDDQFSVERPDGSNFTLKIRSTKLEDSAMYFCASSEGVPFLYFGEGSWLTVV.

The CDR3 DNA reads TGTGCCAGCAGTGAGTTAGCGGGAGTTGGTGATACGCAGTATTTT. Its protein product is CASSELAGVGDTQYF. The gene calls are TRBV25-1 and TRBJ2-3, with 9 bases matching TRBD2. J was trimmed by 6 bases and V by 3 bases; bases with no gene match: 7. In germline, CDR1 is MGHDK, CDR2 SYGVNS. This CDR3 is built from 15 residues. Variable domain in full (rest from reference TRBV25-1 and TRBJ2-3): EADIYQTPRYLVIGTGKKITLECSQTMGHDKMYWYQQDPGMELHLIHYSYGVNSTEKGDLSSESTVSRIRTEHFPLTLESARPSHTSQYLCASSELAGVGDTQYFGPGTRLTVL.

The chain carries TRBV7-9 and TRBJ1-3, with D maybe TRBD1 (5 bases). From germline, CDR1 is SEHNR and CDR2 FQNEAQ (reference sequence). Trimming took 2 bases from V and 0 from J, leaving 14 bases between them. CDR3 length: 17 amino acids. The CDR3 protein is CASSLREAGGSGNTIYF. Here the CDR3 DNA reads TGTGCCAGCAGCTTACGGGAAGCGGGGGGCTCTGGAAACACCATATATTTT.

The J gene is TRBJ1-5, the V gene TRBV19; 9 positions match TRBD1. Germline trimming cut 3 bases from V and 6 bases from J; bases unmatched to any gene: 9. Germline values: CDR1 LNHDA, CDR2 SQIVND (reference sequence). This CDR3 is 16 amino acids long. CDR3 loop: CASSMNLGQGGQPQHF. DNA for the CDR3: TGTGCCAGTAGTATGAACCTGGGACAGGGAGGTCAGCCCCAGCATTTT.

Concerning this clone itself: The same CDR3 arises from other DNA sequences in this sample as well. CDR3 DNA: TGTGCCAGCAGTTCAGGACAGGGCGATCAGCCCCAGCATTTT. It specifies CASSSGQGDQPQHF. This chain joins TRBV28 and TRBJ1-5, with 8 bases identical to TRBD1. Germline assignment: CDR1 MDHEN and CDR2 SYDVKM. Trimming removed 4 bases from V and 5 bases from J; junction bases left unmatched: 4. CDR3 length: 14 residues.

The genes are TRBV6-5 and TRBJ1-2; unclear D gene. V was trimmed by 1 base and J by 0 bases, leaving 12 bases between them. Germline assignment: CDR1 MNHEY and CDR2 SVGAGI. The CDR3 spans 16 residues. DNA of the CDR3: TGTGCCAGCAGTTACTACGGGCAGCAACCTAACTATGGCTACACCTTC. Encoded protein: CASSYYGQQPNYGYTF.

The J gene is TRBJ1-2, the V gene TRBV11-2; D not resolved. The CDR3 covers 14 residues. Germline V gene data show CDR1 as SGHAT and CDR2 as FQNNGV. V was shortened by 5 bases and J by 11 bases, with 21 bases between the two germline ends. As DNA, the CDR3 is TGTGCCAGCAGCCCAAACCGTGGCCCTCTGGAGTACACCTTC. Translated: CASSPNRGPLEYTF.

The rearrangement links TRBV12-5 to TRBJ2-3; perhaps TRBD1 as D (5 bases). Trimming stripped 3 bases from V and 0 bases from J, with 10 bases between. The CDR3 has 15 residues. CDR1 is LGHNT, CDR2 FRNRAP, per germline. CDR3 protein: CASGFRPGSTDTQYF. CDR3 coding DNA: TGTGCTAGTGGTTTTCGGCCAGGGAGCACAGATACGCAGTATTTT. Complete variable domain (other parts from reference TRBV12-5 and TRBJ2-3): DARVTQTPRHKVTEMGQEVTMRCQPILGHNTVFWYRQTMMQGLELLAYFRNRAPLDDSGMPKDRFSAEMPDATLATLKIQPSEPRDSAVYFCASGFRPGSTDTQYFGPGTRLTVL.

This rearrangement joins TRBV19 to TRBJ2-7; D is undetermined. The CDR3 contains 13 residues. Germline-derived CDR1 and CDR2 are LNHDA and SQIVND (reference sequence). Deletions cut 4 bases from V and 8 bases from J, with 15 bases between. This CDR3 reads CASSRFRARQQYF. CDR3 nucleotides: TGTGCCAGTAGTAGGTTCAGAGCCCGTCAGCAGTACTTC.

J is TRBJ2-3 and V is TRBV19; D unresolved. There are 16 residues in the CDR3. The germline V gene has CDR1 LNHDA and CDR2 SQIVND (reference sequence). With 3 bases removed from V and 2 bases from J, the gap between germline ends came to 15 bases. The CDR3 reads CASSMRSTTATDTQYF. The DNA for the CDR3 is TGTGCCAGTAGTATGCGGTCCACAACTGCCACAGATACGCAGTATTTT.